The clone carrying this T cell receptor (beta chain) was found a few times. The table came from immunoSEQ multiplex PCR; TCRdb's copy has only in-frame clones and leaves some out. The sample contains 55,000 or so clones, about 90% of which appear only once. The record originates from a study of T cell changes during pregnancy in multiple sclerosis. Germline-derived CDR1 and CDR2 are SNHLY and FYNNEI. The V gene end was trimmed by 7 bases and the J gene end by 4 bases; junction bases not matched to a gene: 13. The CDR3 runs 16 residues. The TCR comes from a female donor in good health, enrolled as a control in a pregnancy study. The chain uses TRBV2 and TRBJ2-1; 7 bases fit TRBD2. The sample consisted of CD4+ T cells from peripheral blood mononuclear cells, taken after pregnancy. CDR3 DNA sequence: TGTGCCAGCAACCCCATCAAAGCGGGGTCTTACAATGAGCAGTTCTTC. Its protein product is CASNPIKAGSYNEQFF.